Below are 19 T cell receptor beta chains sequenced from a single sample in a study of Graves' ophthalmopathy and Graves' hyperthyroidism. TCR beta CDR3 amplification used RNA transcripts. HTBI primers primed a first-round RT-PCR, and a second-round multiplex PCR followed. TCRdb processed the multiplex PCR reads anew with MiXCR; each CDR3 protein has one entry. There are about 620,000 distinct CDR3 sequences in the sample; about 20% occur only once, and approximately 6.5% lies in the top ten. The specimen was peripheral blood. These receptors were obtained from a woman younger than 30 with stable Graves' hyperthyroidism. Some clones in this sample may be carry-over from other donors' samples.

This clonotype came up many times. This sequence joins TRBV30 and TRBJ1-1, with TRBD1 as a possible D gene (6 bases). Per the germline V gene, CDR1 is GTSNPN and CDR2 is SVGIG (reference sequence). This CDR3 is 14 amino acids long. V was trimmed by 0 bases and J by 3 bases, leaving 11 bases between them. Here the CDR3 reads CAWSVGGSHTEAFF. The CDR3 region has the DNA TGTGCCTGGAGTGTAGGGGGGTCTCACACTGAAGCTTTCTTT.

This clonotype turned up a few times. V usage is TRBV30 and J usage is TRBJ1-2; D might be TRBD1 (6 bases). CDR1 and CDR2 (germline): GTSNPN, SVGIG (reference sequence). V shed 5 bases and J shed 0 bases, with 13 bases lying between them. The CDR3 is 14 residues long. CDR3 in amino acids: CAWGGQSPNYGYTF. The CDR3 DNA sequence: TGTGCCTGGGGCGGACAGTCGCCTAACTATGGCTACACCTTC.

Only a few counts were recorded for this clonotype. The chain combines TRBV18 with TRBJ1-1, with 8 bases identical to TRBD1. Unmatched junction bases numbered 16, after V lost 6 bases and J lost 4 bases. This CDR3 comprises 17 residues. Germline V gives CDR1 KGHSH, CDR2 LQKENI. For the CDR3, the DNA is TGTGCCAGCTCCCCCCGGGACAGGAGACGAGGGGTCACTGAAGCTTTCTTT. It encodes CASSPRDRRRGVTEAFF.

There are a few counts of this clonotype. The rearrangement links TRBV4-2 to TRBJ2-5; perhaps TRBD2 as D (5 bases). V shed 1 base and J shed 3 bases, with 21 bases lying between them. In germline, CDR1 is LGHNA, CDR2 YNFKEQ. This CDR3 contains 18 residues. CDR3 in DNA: TGTGCCAGCAGCCAAGGGATTGTGGACTCTCCCACCGAAGAGACCCAGTACTTC. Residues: CASSQGIVDSPTEETQYF.

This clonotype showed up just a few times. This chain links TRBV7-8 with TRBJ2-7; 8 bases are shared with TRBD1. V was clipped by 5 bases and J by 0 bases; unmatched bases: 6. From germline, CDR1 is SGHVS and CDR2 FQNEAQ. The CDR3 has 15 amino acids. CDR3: CASSDGQGFSYEQYF. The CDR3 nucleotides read TGTGCCAGCAGCGATGGACAGGGCTTCTCCTACGAGCAGTACTTC.

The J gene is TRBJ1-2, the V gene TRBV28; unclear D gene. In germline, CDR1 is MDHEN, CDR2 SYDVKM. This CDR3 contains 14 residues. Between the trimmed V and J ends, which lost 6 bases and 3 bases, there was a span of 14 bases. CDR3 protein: CASSLTGFDYGYTF. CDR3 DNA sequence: TGTGCCAGCAGCTTGACCGGTTTTGACTATGGCTACACCTTC.

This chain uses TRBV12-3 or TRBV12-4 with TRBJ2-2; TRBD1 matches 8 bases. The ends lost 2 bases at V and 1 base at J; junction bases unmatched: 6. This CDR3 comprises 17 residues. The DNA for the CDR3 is TGTGCCAGCAGTTTACCTAGACAGGGGCTGAACACCGGGGAGCTGTTTTTT. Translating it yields CASSLPRQGLNTGELFF.

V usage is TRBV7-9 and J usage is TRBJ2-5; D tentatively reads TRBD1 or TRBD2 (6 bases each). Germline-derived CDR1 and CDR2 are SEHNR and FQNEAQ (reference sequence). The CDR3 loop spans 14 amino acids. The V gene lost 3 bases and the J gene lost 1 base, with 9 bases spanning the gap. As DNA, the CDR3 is TGTGCCAGCAGCTTCGGGGGCCCCCAAGAGACCCAGTACTTC. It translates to CASSFGGPQETQYF. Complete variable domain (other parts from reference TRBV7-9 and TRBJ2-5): DTGVSQNPRHKITKRGQNVTFRCDPISEHNRLYWYRQTLGQGPEFLTYFQNEAQLEKSRLLSDRFSAERPKGSFSTLEIQRTEQGDSAMYLCASSFGGPQETQYFGPGTRLLVL.

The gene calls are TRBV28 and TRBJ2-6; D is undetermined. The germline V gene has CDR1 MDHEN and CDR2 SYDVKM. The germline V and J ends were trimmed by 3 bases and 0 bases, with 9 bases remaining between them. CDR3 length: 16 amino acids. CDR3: CASSFLRDSGANVLTF. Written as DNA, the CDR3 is TGTGCCAGCAGTTTTCTAAGGGACTCTGGGGCCAACGTCCTGACTTTC.

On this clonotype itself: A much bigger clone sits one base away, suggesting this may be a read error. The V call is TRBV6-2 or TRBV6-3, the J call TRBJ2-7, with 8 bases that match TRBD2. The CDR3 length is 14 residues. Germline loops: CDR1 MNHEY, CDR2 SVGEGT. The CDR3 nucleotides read TGTGTCAGCAGTCCGGGACTAGAGGCGTCCGAGCAGTACTTC. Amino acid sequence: CVSSPGLEASEQYF.

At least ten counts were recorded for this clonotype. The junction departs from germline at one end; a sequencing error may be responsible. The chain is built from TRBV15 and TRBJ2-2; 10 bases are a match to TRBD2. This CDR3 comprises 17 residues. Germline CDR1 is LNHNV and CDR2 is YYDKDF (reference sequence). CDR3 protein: CATSTQRGLAKTGELFF. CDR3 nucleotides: TGTGCCACCAGCACTCAGCGGGGACTAGCGAAGACCGGGGAGCTGTTTTTT.

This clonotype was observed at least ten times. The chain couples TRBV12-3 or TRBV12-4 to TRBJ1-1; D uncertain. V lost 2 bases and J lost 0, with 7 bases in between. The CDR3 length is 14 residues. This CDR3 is CASSLKRMNTEAFF. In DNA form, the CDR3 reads TGTGCCAGCAGTTTAAAACGGATGAACACTGAAGCTTTCTTT.

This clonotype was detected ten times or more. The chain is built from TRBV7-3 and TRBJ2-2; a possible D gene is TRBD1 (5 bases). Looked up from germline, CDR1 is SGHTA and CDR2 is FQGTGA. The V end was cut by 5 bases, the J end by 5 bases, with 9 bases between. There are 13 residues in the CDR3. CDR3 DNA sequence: TGTGCCAGCAGCACAAGGGGAACCGGGGAGCTGTTTTTT. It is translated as CASSTRGTGELFF.

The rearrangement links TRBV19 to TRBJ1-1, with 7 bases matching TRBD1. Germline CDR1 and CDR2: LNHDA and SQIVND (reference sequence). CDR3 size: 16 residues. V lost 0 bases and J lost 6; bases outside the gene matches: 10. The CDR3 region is CASSIDSLGGTSEAFF. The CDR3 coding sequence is TGTGCCAGTAGTATAGACTCCTTAGGGGGCACCTCTGAAGCTTTCTTT.

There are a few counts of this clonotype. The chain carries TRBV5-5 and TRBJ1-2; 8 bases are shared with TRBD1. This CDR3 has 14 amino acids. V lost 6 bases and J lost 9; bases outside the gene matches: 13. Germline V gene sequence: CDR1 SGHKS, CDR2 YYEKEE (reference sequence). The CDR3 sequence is CASTWGQVGDSYTF. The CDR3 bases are TGTGCCAGCACCTGGGGACAGGTCGGGGATAGCTACACCTTC.

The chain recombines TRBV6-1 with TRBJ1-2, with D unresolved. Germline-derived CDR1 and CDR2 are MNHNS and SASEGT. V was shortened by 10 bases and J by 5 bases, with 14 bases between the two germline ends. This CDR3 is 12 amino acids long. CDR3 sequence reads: CATDIRNYGYTF. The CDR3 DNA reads TGTGCCACAGACATCCGTAATTATGGCTACACCTTC.

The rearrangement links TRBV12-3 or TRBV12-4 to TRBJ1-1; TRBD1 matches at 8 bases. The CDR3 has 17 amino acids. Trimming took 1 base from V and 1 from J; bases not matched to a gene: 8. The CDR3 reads CASSLGAGGLRNTEAFF. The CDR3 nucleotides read TGTGCCAGCAGTTTAGGGGCAGGGGGCCTACGGAACACTGAAGCTTTCTTT.

The CDR3 DNA reads TGTGCCAGCAGCAAGGAGAGTTTGCAGCCCCAGCATTTT. This translates into CASSKESLQPQHF. The chain has TRBV6-1 and TRBJ1-5; D is ambiguous. V lost 6 bases and J lost 7, with 13 bases in between. CDR1 and CDR2 (germline): MNHNS, SASEGT. CDR3 size: 13 residues.

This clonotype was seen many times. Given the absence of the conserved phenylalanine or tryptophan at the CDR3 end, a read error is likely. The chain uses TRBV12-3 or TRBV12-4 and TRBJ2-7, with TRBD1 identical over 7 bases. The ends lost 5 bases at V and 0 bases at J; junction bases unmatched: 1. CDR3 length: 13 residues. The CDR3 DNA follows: TGTGCCAGCAGTGGACAGGACTCCTACGAGCAGTACTCC. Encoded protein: CASSGQDSYEQYS.